This record covers a single TCR beta chain. Its specific antigen is unknown. Base-call qualities are not available, and no considerably larger clone is one nucleotide away. TCRbeta CDR3 regions were amplified from genomic DNA using the immunoSEQ Assay, a bias-controlled multiplex PCR. The authors' analysis ran thus. The number of nucleated cells in each sample was estimated from the amplification of reference gene primers within the assay. Sequence reads were collapsed and filtered to measure the absolute abundance of every unique TCRbeta CDR3 rearrangement. For each sample, productive Simpson clonality was calculated as the square root of Simpson's diversity index across productive rearrangements. TCRdb took over this immuneACCESS table, retaining in-frame rearrangements with V and J assigned. Such tables are incomplete; in checked studies, under half of the missing clones stem from an unresolved V gene, and the remainder is unexplained. V and J calls and clone size are those listed in that table; D and trimming were worked out from the DNA. In this sample the table shows roughly 50,000 clones, approximately 85% of which occur a single time. 9.5% to 13% of the sample is in the top ten clones.

Whole blood was collected in K2EDTA tubes by collaborating institutions according to the institutions' own protocols. For TCRbeta analysis, collaborators shipped samples in one of three forms: frozen whole blood, isolated PBMCs, or DNA extracted from either of those sample types. These data originate in a study of blood T cell repertoires in COVID-19 (dated by TCRdb to about 2020). As for the study more broadly: Collaborator samples came from the United States, Italy and Spain and covered acute and convalescent phases of COVID-19. Samples were obtained from the ongoing ImmuneRACE study (first 160 participants) and from some 1,200 subjects provided by 6 global collaborators. The repertoires were made available in a free public database intended to serve as a resource for research on the immune response to SARS-CoV-2. The prospective study material was composed of cDNA or gDNA derived from T cells, B-cell-depleted T cells, or PBMCs. HLA class I and class II types, where available, came from metadata supplied by the sample provider rather than from assay-based typing. The sample metadata nearly always contained a de-identified subject ID, COVID-19 status, age in years and sex. Subjects who had been exposed to COVID-19, were actively infected with it, or had recovered from it provided the deeply sampled blood TCRbeta repertoires that made up the dataset. What the authors observed across the whole study: The quantity of clinical and demographic metadata differed by source and by participant and was supplied without curation.

From a lookup of the germline V gene, CDR1 and CDR2 are SGHRS and YFSETQ. V and J lose 0 bases and 7 bases, and a span of 16 bases separates them. Including cysteine and phenylalanine, the CDR3 has 16 amino acids. Of the read, only the CDR3 DNA is kept; its 48 bases are in frame from base 1. Recombination connected TRBV5-1 to TRBJ2-2; matching of 9 bases hints at TRBD2 as the D gene. The TCR was taken from a human donor in a cohort sampled during active COVID-19. What was sequenced was peripheral blood. The DNA sequence follows: TGCGCCAGCAGCTTGGCGTCTAGCGGGACAGGCGGGGAGCTGTTTTTT. Translated, it reads CASSLASSGTGGELFF.